In its sample, the clone carrying this T cell receptor (beta chain) was seen a few times. What it binds is not known. The germline CDR1 and CDR2 sequences are SGHAT and FQNNGV. The CDR3 covers 11 residues. With 5 bases removed from V and 8 bases from J, the gap between germline ends came to 7 bases. This entry is derived from a study of T cells after yellow fever vaccination. Looking at the study overall: It was SMART-Seq v4 Ultra Low Input that prepared the fractions with low cell numbers. Findings of the study overall: Post-booster samples contained most primary-vaccination clones (approximately 96% CD4, around 90% CD8). Weaker, the secondary response peaked sooner, at day 5 versus 15.

TCR cDNA, made by 5'RACE template switching, carried an added universal primer site and UMIs. Via MiXCR, TCRdb re-called the 5' RACE reads, giving one row per CDR3 protein. In the table there are over 45,000 distinct CDR3 sequences, roughly 7.4% of which are singletons. This rearrangement joins TRBV11-2 to TRBJ2-1, with unresolved D. This sample comprised CD8+ T cells sorted from PBMCs, obtained on the day of the first yellow fever vaccination. The receptor comes from a man in his late teens or twenties who received the YFV17D yellow fever vaccine. The CDR3 DNA follows: TGTGCCAGCAGCCTCCTAGATGAGCAGTTCTTC. The encoded protein is CASSLLDEQFF. Full variable domain (remainder filled in from reference TRBV11-2 and TRBJ2-1): EAGVAQSPRYKIIEKRQSVAFWCNPISGHATLYWYQQILGQGPKLLIQFQNNGVVDDSQLPKDRFSAERLKGVDSTLKIQPAKLEDSAVYLCASSLLDEQFFGPGTRLTVL.